This TCR beta chain is from a study of OX40 agonist ivuxolimab in advanced cancers. Across the whole study: Dose-escalation subjects each had hepatocellular carcinoma, melanoma, renal cell or head and neck cancer. Those enrolled were about 82% male, with a mean age of about 60 years and ages from roughly 20 to 90. Whole-study results and caveats: Determination of antigen specificity was not performed for the expanded peripheral T cells. Partial responders at 0.1-3.0 mg/kg showed near-lowest clonal expansion.

Clones were read by immunoSEQ multiplex PCR, and TCRdb kept only the in-frame ones, dropping some. The data contain over 60,000 clones, around 94% of them singletons. This CDR3 is built from 15 residues. Trimming stripped 7 bases from V and 3 bases from J, with 16 bases between. CDR1 SGDLS and CDR2 YYNGEE come from the germline V gene. A single count supports this clone. What it binds is unknown. The sample here was CD4+ or CD8+ T cells sorted from blood, taken in a trial of the OX40 agonist ivuxolimab. This chain connects TRBV9 to TRBJ2-2, with unresolved D. The TCR sequence derives from an adult with an advanced solid tumor such as melanoma, head and neck, liver or kidney cancer. CDR3 sequence: CASSSSWGDTGELFF. The CDR3 bases are TGTGCCAGCTCATCCTCGTGGGGTGACACCGGGGAGCTGTTTTTT.